Sequencing of this T cell receptor (beta chain) was carried out in a study of shared T cell receptors in the human thymus. V lost 6 bases, J lost 10 bases, and 13 bases lay in between. The CDR3 spans 12 residues. Germline assignment: CDR1 SNHLY and CDR2 FYNNEI. This clone has only one observation. Here immunoSEQ multiplex PCR was the method, and the copy in TCRdb shows in-frame clones only, minus some. The top ten hold 0.0095% to 0.013% of the sample, which has under 850,000 clones, roughly 88% seen once. These data were likewise used in another study, on human thymus T cells.

The source material was thymocytes. The receptor was isolated from a boy younger than two with a congenital heart defect. The chain employs TRBV2 and TRBJ1-5; D possibly corresponds to TRBD1 (6 bases). CDR3 sequence: CASRDMDSPQHF. CDR3 DNA sequence: TGTGCCAGCAGAGATATGGACAGTCCCCAGCATTTT.